Given below is one T cell receptor (beta chain) in context. Its target is not known. Only in-frame clones appear in the TCRdb table, and some are missing; sequencing was by immunoSEQ multiplex PCR. Here the sample spans tens of thousands of clones, over 60% being singletons. The entry originates in a study of vaccination effects on CD4 cells after COVID-19. The study, taken as a whole, reports: Marked clonal contraction of infection- and vaccine-induced clones was seen late after vaccination.

CDR1 and CDR2 from the germline V gene are SGHTA and FQGNSA. CDR3 length: 14 amino acids. V shed 1 base and J shed 5 bases, with 8 bases lying between them. Before sequencing took place, the ViraFEST assay used viral peptide pools to expand antigen-specific CD4+ T cells. Following culture for 9 to 11 days, CD4+ T cells were isolated. Participants got two doses of BNT162b2 or mRNA-1273 vaccine. The origin of this receptor is a human donor who received a COVID-19 vaccine. Some clones in this sample may be carry-over from other donors' samples. The chain combines TRBV7-2 with TRBJ2-2; a weak D match, TRBD1 (5 bases). The sample here was CD4+ T cells from PBMCs cultured with SARS-CoV-2 spike peptides, taken after COVID-19 vaccination. CDR3 DNA: TGTGCCAGCAGCTTAGGGGGCAGTACCGGGGAGCTGTTTTTT. Translation gives CASSLGGSTGELFF.